Following are 10 T cell receptor beta chains from one sample sequenced in a study of cytomegalovirus exposure and HLA in healthy donors. The PCR employed 60 Vbeta primers together with 13 Jbeta primers. Repertoires were generated with immunoSEQ multiplex PCR, while TCRdb's copy carries only in-frame clones and drops some. The profile covers over 90,000 clones, with about 74% appearing a single time and roughly 15% taken by the ten largest. Material for sequencing was PBMCs. The receptors originated from a woman aged 50 to 60 in good health and CMV-seropositive.

The J gene is TRBJ2-1, the V gene TRBV7-2, with 10 bases identical to TRBD2. Germline CDR1 reads SGHTA; CDR2 reads FQGNSA. The CDR3 sequence is 16 residues long. V shed 8 bases and J 6 bases; nucleotides not matched to a gene: 13. The CDR3 reads CASHEWSGRAGNEQFF. The CDR3 DNA reads as TGTGCCAGCCACGAATGGAGCGGGAGGGCCGGCAATGAGCAGTTCTTC. Based on the CDR3 plus reference TRBV7-2 and TRBJ2-1, the full variable domain is GAGVSQSPSNKVTEKGKDVELRCDPISGHTALYWYRQSLGQGLEFLIYFQGNSAPDKSGLPSDRFSAERTGGSVSTLTIQRTQQEDSAVYLCASHEWSGRAGNEQFFGPGTRLTVL.

This clone was counted only a few times. The chain recombines TRBV5-4 with TRBJ2-1; TRBD2 matches 8 bases. The CDR3 runs 14 residues. CDR1 SGHNT and CDR2 YYREEE come from the germline V gene (reference sequence). V gave up 4 bases and J gave up 9 bases; unmatched junction bases: 9. The CDR3 spells CASSDGGRSGEQFF. The CDR3 DNA follows: TGTGCCAGCAGCGATGGCGGGAGGAGCGGTGAGCAGTTCTTC.

V gene TRBV6-1 combines with J gene TRBJ2-7; D is possibly TRBD2 (7 bases). The CDR3 consists of 12 residues. Germline CDR1 MNHNS, CDR2 SASEGT. The V end was cut by 7 bases, the J end by 7 bases, with 14 bases between. The CDR3 coding sequence is TGTGCCAGCAAGGGGGGGTTGAGGGAGCAGTACTTC. It codes for CASKGGLREQYF.

This clone has a single count. The rearrangement links TRBV28 to TRBJ2-7, with 11 bases identical to TRBD2. The germline V gene has CDR1 MDHEN and CDR2 SYDVKM. Trimming at V came to 5 bases and at J to 6 bases, leaving 9 bases not matched to a gene. The CDR3 consists of 15 residues. CDR3 nucleotides: TGTGCCAGCAGTCTTCAGACTAGCGGGAAGCGCGAGCAGTACTTC. Its protein is CASSLQTSGKREQYF.

This clone was detected a few times. The J gene is TRBJ1-2, the V gene TRBV7-9; D call uncertain. The germline V gene has CDR1 SEHNR and CDR2 FQNEAQ (reference sequence). The CDR3 has 15 amino acids. Trimming pared 7 bases from V and 5 bases from J, leaving 20 bases between. CDR3 sequence: CASTFQGREGYGYTF. Written as DNA, the CDR3 is TGTGCCAGCACTTTTCAAGGGAGGGAAGGATATGGCTACACCTTC.

This clone was detected only once. The J gene is TRBJ2-5, the V gene TRBV5-4, with 9 bases fitting TRBD2. The assigned J gene may be wrong: the sequence end matches TRBJ2-7 better. CDR1 and CDR2 from the germline V gene are SGHNT and YYREEE (reference sequence). CDR3 size: 15 residues. CDR3 loop: CASSLVGGRAGEQYF. CDR3 bases: TGTGCCAGCAGCTTGGTGGGCGGGAGGGCCGGCGAGCAGTACTTC.

The J gene is TRBJ2-3, the V gene TRBV29-1; D is possibly TRBD1 (5 bases). The CDR3 has 12 residues. The V end was cut by 7 bases, the J end by 0 bases, with 8 bases between. Germline CDR1 SQVTM, CDR2 ANQGSEA. The CDR3 DNA is TGCAGCGGATGGACAAGCACAGATACGCAGTATTTT. Encoded protein: CSGWTSTDTQYF.

This clone was found once. The chain uses TRBV2 and TRBJ2-7; D gene unclear. Trimming stripped 3 bases from V and 2 bases from J, with 8 bases between. Per the germline V gene, CDR1 is SNHLY and CDR2 is FYNNEI. CDR3 length equals 13 residues. CDR3 residues: CASSDNPTYEQYF. CDR3 bases: TGTGCCAGCAGTGACAACCCTACCTACGAGCAGTACTTC.

The CDR3 DNA follows: TGTGCCAGCTTTGGACAGGGAAGGGCGGATACGCAGTATTTT. Translation gives CASFGQGRADTQYF. This chain uses TRBV2 with TRBJ2-3; 8 nucleotides match TRBD1. Unmatched junction bases numbered 10, after V lost 8 bases and J lost 6 bases. The V gene's germline CDR1 is SNHLY and CDR2 FYNNEI. This CDR3 has 14 residues.

The J gene is TRBJ2-3, the V gene TRBV19; TRBD2 matches 11 bases. Per the germline V gene, CDR1 is LNHDA and CDR2 is SQIVND (reference sequence). This CDR3 region has 15 residues. Unmatched junction bases numbered 3, after V lost 5 bases and J lost 2 bases. CDR3 amino acids: CASSGTSGTTDTQYF. DNA of the CDR3: TGTGCCAGTAGTGGGACTAGCGGAACCACAGATACGCAGTATTTT.